The 29 T cell receptor beta chains below were found in one sample sequenced in a study of OX40 agonist ivuxolimab in advanced cancers. The repertoire was sequenced with immunoSEQ multiplex PCR; TCRdb's copy has only in-frame clones and lacks some. The profile covers 20,000 to 25,000 clones, with 77% appearing a single time and about 15% taken by the ten largest. The specimen was CD4+ or CD8+ T cells sorted from blood, collected in a trial of the OX40 agonist ivuxolimab. These receptors were collected from an adult with an advanced solid tumor such as melanoma, head and neck, liver or kidney cancer.

The V gene is TRBV20-1, the J gene TRBJ2-1, with D maybe TRBD1 (5 bases). Trimming pared 4 bases from V and 8 bases from J, leaving 9 bases between. This CDR3 has 11 residues. CDR1 is DFQATT and CDR2 is SNEGSKA in the germline V gene (reference sequence). CDR3: CSATGFDEQFF. CDR3 bases: TGCAGTGCTACAGGGTTCGATGAGCAGTTCTTC.

This rearrangement joins TRBV27 to TRBJ2-7; D is ambiguous. Germline CDR1 is MNHEY and CDR2 is SMNVEV (reference sequence). With 0 bases removed from V and 2 bases from J, the gap between germline ends came to 11 bases. The CDR3 is made up of 15 amino acids. DNA of the CDR3: TGTGCCAGCAGTTTATCGATACAGCCAACCTACGAGCAGTACTTC. Amino acids: CASSLSIQPTYEQYF.

The chain links TRBV7-6 to TRBJ2-5, with unresolved D. Germline CDR1 is SGHVS and CDR2 is FNYEAQ. This CDR3 contains 14 residues. V shed 6 bases and J shed 4 bases, with 15 bases lying between them. CDR3 loop: CASRTSRVSETQYF. Here the CDR3 DNA reads TGTGCCAGCAGGACTTCTAGGGTATCAGAGACCCAGTACTTC. Full variable domain (outside the CDR3, taken from reference TRBV7-6 and TRBJ2-5): GAGVSQSPRYKVTKRGQDVALRCDPISGHVSLYWYRQALGQGPEFLTYFNYEAQQDKSGLPNDRFSAERPEGSISTLTIQRTEQRDSAMYRCASRTSRVSETQYFGPGTRLLVL.

The chain is built from TRBV5-4 and TRBJ2-7; D gene uncertain. The ends were cut back, 0 bases at V and 0 bases at J, with 1 base in the middle. CDR1 and CDR2 (germline): SGHNT, YYREEE (reference sequence). CDR3 length: 12 residues. CDR3 nucleotides: TGTGCCAGCAGCTTGGTCTCCTACGAGCAGTACTTC. Its protein is CASSLVSYEQYF.

This rearrangement joins TRBV6-5 to TRBJ2-2; unclear D gene. Trimming shortened V by 0 bases and J by 2 bases, and 4 bases separated the two germline ends. This CDR3 region has 14 residues. Germline V gene sequence: CDR1 MNHEY, CDR2 SVGAGI. DNA of the CDR3: TGTGCCAGCAGTTACTCTGGAAACACCGGGGAGCTGTTTTTT. Protein: CASSYSGNTGELFF.

The V and J genes are TRBV9 and TRBJ2-1; D is unclear. The CDR3 is made up of 14 amino acids. Trimming took 0 bases from V and 4 from J, leaving 8 bases between them. Germline V gene data show CDR1 as SGDLS and CDR2 as YYNGEE. The CDR3 DNA is TGTGCCAGCAGCGTAGTATGGGGTTACAATGAGCAGTTCTTC. It encodes CASSVVWGYNEQFF.

The chain carries TRBV6-5 and TRBJ2-7; the D call may be TRBD1 or TRBD2 (6 bases each). The length of the CDR3 is 14 residues. Trimming left V 0 bases short and J 6 bases short, with 12 bases between. CDR1 is MNHEY, CDR2 SVGAGI, per germline. The CDR3 loop reads CASSYSRGGGEQYF. CDR3 nucleotide sequence: TGTGCCAGCAGTTACTCGAGAGGGGGAGGCGAGCAGTACTTC.

DNA of the CDR3: TGTGCCAGCAGCTTAGCGGCTAGCGGGGGGGCTTGGGAGACCCAGTACTTC. This translates into CASSLAASGGAWETQYF. The chain links TRBV7-3 to TRBJ2-5; 12 nucleotides agree with TRBD2. This CDR3 is 17 amino acids long. V trimming: 2 bases; J trimming: 5 bases; junction bases outside the gene matches: 9. Germline V gene data show CDR1 as SGHTA and CDR2 as FQGTGA.

The chain is built from TRBV6-6 and TRBJ2-7, with a possible D match to TRBD1 (5 bases). Germline CDR1 is MNHNY and CDR2 is SVGAGI (reference sequence). This CDR3 spans 13 amino acids. V was shortened by 4 bases and J by 2 bases, with 9 bases between the two germline ends. The CDR3 DNA is TGTGCCAGCAGTTTTGGGGCCACCTACGAGCAGTACTTC. Its translation: CASSFGATYEQYF.

This chain joins TRBV7-9 and TRBJ2-7; perhaps D is TRBD1 or TRBD2 (5 bases each). Germline lookup yields CDR1 SEHNR and CDR2 FQNEAQ (reference sequence). The V end lost 0 bases, the J end lost 3 bases, and 9 bases lay between the germline ends. This CDR3 comprises 14 residues. This chain's CDR3 is CASSLAGTVYEQYF. The CDR3 region has the DNA TGTGCCAGCAGCTTAGCGGGGACGGTCTACGAGCAGTACTTC.

This chain joins TRBV6-1 and TRBJ1-6; TRBD1 might be the D (5 bases). Germline CDR1 reads MNHNS; CDR2 reads SASEGT. This CDR3 spans 15 amino acids. V gave up 7 bases and J gave up 0 bases, with 10 bases separating them. The CDR3 nucleotides read TGTGCCAGCATCGGGGGAAGCTCCTATAATTCACCCCTCCACTTT. It encodes CASIGGSSYNSPLHF.

The J gene is TRBJ1-2, the V gene TRBV19; 8 nucleotides agree with TRBD1. This CDR3 region has 14 residues. V shed 5 bases and J 6 bases; nucleotides not matched to a gene: 8. Germline CDR1 and CDR2: LNHDA and SQIVND (reference sequence). The chain's CDR3 is CASSPIQGGHGYTF. The CDR3, as DNA: TGTGCCAGTAGTCCAATACAGGGGGGTCATGGCTACACCTTC.

The chain employs TRBV5-6 and TRBJ2-3; the match to TRBD2 covers 7 bases. CDR1 and CDR2 from the germline V gene are SGHDT and YYEEEE. J gave up 5 bases and V 6 bases, and 12 bases lay outside the gene matches. The CDR3 is 15 residues long. CDR3 residues: CASIPWAGVIDTQYF. The CDR3, as DNA: TGTGCCAGCATCCCCTGGGCGGGGGTGATAGATACGCAGTATTTT.

V gene TRBV28 combines with J gene TRBJ2-1, with 7 bases that match TRBD1. Unmatched junction bases numbered 10, after V lost 3 bases and J lost 8 bases. The germline V gene has CDR1 MDHEN and CDR2 SYDVKM. This CDR3 region has 15 residues. CDR3 nucleotides: TGTGCCAGCAGTTTCCAGGGACAGACTCTGGATGAGCAGTTCTTC. Its protein is CASSFQGQTLDEQFF.

The chain recombines TRBV4-3 with TRBJ1-2; D unresolved. The CDR3 contains 15 residues. Germline V gene sequence: CDR1 LGHNA, CDR2 YSLEER. V was trimmed by 0 bases and J by 4 bases, leaving 12 bases between them. The CDR3 DNA follows: TGCGCCAGCAGCCAAGACCGGGAGGATCGCTATGGCTACACCTTC. Translation: CASSQDREDRYGYTF.

The sample holds a few counts of this clone. This chain links TRBV27 with TRBJ2-7, with TRBD2 identical over 15 bases. Germline V lookup: CDR1 MNHEY, CDR2 SMNVEV (reference sequence). The CDR3 covers 16 residues. With 5 bases clipped from V and 2 bases from J, the junction kept 4 bases outside the gene matches. The CDR3 sequence is CASSDGTSGGTYEQYF. The DNA for the CDR3 is TGTGCCAGCAGTGACGGGACTAGCGGGGGGACCTACGAGCAGTACTTC.

This clone has just a few counts. V is TRBV2 and J is TRBJ2-1; TRBD2 aligns across 9 bases. Trimming took 5 bases from V and 5 from J; bases not matched to a gene: 13. Germline values: CDR1 SNHLY, CDR2 FYNNEI. The CDR3 covers 17 residues. CDR3 bases: TGTGCCAGCAGTACCGGGACTAGCCTCCTCTTTAACAATGAGCAGTTCTTC. It is translated as CASSTGTSLLFNNEQFF.

V and J are TRBV11-3 and TRBJ2-5, with D tentatively TRBD1 (6 bases). The CDR3 is 14 amino acids. With 5 bases removed from V and 4 bases from J, the gap between germline ends came to 14 bases. Germline V lookup: CDR1 SGHNT, CDR2 YENEEA. CDR3 residues: CASSGGSYGETQYF. The CDR3 coding sequence is TGTGCCAGCAGCGGGGGCAGTTATGGAGAGACCCAGTACTTC.

Here the CDR3 DNA reads TGTGCCAGCAGCATAAACTCCCTTGTTCAGCCCCAGCATTTT. Amino acids: CASSINSLVQPQHF. This sequence joins TRBV27 and TRBJ1-5, with D uncertain. This CDR3 is built from 14 residues. CDR1 and CDR2 from the germline V gene are MNHEY and SMNVEV (reference sequence). V lost 6 bases and J lost 6, with 15 bases in between.

This chain connects TRBV7-9 to TRBJ1-6, with D maybe TRBD1 (6 bases). Trimming stripped 8 bases from V and 3 bases from J, with 14 bases between. Germline V lookup: CDR1 SEHNR, CDR2 FQNEAQ (reference sequence). The CDR3 length is 15 residues. Here the CDR3 DNA reads TGTGCCAGCCACGAACAGGGAAGCTATAATTCACCCCTCCACTTT. It translates to CASHEQGSYNSPLHF.

The genes are TRBV7-3 and TRBJ1-1; possible D gene TRBD1, 5 bases. Trimming removed 4 bases at V and 6 bases at J, with 21 bases between. Looked up from germline, CDR1 is SGHTA and CDR2 is FQGTGA. The CDR3 has 16 amino acids. The CDR3 reads CASSSKAGWGSAEAFF. The DNA of the CDR3 is TGTGCCAGCAGCTCAAAGGCAGGGTGGGGATCAGCTGAAGCTTTCTTT. Variable domain in full (rest from reference TRBV7-3 and TRBJ1-1): GAGVSQTPSNKVTEKGKYVELRCDPISGHTALYWYRQSLGQGPEFLIYFQGTGAADDSGLPNDRFFAVRPEGSVSTLKIQRTERGDSAVYLCASSSKAGWGSAEAFFGQGTRLTVV.

The V gene is TRBV4-1, the J gene TRBJ2-1; 8 bases line up with TRBD1. The CDR3 has 17 residues. CDR1 and CDR2 from the germline V gene are MGHRA and YSYEKL. V lost 2 bases and J lost 4; bases outside the gene matches: 10. CDR3 DNA sequence: TGCGCCAGCAGCCAAAAATGGACAGGGAGTCCATACAATGAGCAGTTCTTC. Amino acid sequence: CASSQKWTGSPYNEQFF.

The chain joins TRBV4-1 to TRBJ1-3; D remains unclear. Looked up from germline, CDR1 is MGHRA and CDR2 is YSYEKL. The CDR3 consists of 17 residues. The V gene lost 8 bases and the J gene lost 1 base, with 21 bases spanning the gap. The CDR3 sequence: CASRCPPRRFSGNTIYF. The CDR3 region has the DNA TGCGCCAGCCGATGCCCCCCACGGCGCTTTTCTGGAAACACCATATATTTT.

V gene TRBV7-9 combines with J gene TRBJ2-1; the D is unclear. This CDR3 is built from 12 residues. Trimming took off 3 bases at V and 6 bases at J, with 6 bases between the two ends. Germline values: CDR1 SEHNR, CDR2 FQNEAQ (reference sequence). This CDR3 reads CASSFDPNEQFF. Here the CDR3 DNA reads TGTGCCAGCAGCTTTGATCCCAATGAGCAGTTCTTC. Drawing the rest from reference TRBV7-9 and TRBJ2-1, the complete variable domain is DTGVSQNPRHKITKRGQNVTFRCDPISEHNRLYWYRQTLGQGPEFLTYFQNEAQLEKSRLLSDRFSAERPKGSFSTLEIQRTEQGDSAMYLCASSFDPNEQFFGPGTRLTVL.

The J gene is TRBJ2-2, the V gene TRBV4-3, with D uncertain. Germline V lookup: CDR1 LGHNA, CDR2 YSLEER. V was shortened by 2 bases and J by 0 bases, with 13 bases between the two germline ends. This CDR3 has 17 amino acids. CDR3 DNA sequence: TGCGCCAGCAGCCAACCCCCATTGAGAACGAACACCGGGGAGCTGTTTTTT. Its translation is CASSQPPLRTNTGELFF.

The chain couples TRBV7-2 to TRBJ2-1, with 11 bases that match TRBD1. Germline V CDR1 and CDR2: SGHTA, FQGNSA. Losses at the gene ends were 8 bases for V and 10 bases for J; bases not matched to a gene: 10. CDR3 length: 14 amino acids. DNA of the CDR3: TGTGCCAGCCTCCGAGGACAGGGGGCGTTGGAGCAGTTCTTC. Translation gives CASLRGQGALEQFF.

CDR3 nucleotides: TGTGCCATCAGTGAGGGTAGCGGACCCTACAATGAGCAGTTCTTC. This sequence encodes CAISEGSGPYNEQFF. This chain joins TRBV10-3 and TRBJ2-1; possibly TRBD2 for D (6 bases). Germline V lookup: CDR1 ENHRY, CDR2 SYGVKD. The CDR3 totals 15 residues. V was pared by 2 bases and J by 2 bases, with 10 bases between.

This rearrangement joins TRBV11-2 to TRBJ2-2, with D hard to call. Trimming cost V 2 bases and J 4 bases, with 5 bases left between them. The CDR3 length is 13 residues. CDR1 and CDR2 from the germline V gene are SGHAT and FQNNGV. CDR3 coding DNA: TGTGCCAGCAGCTTATACAGCACCGGGGAGCTGTTTTTT. This codes for CASSLYSTGELFF.

This chain uses TRBV9 with TRBJ1-2; unclear D gene. V lost 0 bases to trimming and J lost 0 bases, with 12 bases between them. Looked up from germline, CDR1 is SGDLS and CDR2 is YYNGEE. CDR3 length: 16 amino acids. The CDR3 sequence is CASSVGFPGTNYGYTF. CDR3 in DNA: TGTGCCAGCAGCGTAGGATTCCCAGGCACTAACTATGGCTACACCTTC.